The entry below gives a single TCR beta chain sequence along with its context. Its cognate antigen is unknown. Given a much more abundant clone one base away, this may be a read error. From germline, CDR1 is SGHNT and CDR2 YYREEE (reference sequence). The CDR3 sequence is 14 residues long. Trimming took off 8 bases at V and 8 bases at J, with 22 bases between the two ends. Exclusion of a patient resulted from uncontrolled infection, other autoimmune disease, pregnancy or lactation. Researchers amplified the TCR beta CDR3 regions from RNA transcripts. HTBI primers were the set used in a first-round RT-PCR of the TCR CDR3. TCRdb reprocessed the multiplex PCR reads via MiXCR and lists one record per CDR3 protein. The data contain around 660,000 distinct CDR3 sequences, less than 45% of them singletons. This entry comes from a study of T cells in Graves' hyperthyroidism and ophthalmopathy. Study-level results: Blood shared most expanded thyroid clonotypes above 0.001. A model built on 13 V-J features separated ophthalmopathy from stable hyperthyroidism.

This chain joins TRBV5-4 and TRBJ1-2; D unresolved. This receptor was identified in an adult man with Graves' disease, either hyperthyroidism or ophthalmopathy (not recorded which). Sequencing input: peripheral blood or thyroid tissue (not recorded which). The CDR3 DNA reads TGTGCCAGTAGTGCCGGCTCGACCGTGGGAGGCTACACCTTC. Its translation is CASSAGSTVGGYTF.